This TCR beta chain originates from a study of blood T cell repertoires in COVID-19. At the level of the study: Sites across the United States, Italy and Spain contributed samples from acute and convalescent COVID-19. In each case, the material was cDNA or gDNA derived from T cells, B-cell-depleted T cells, or PBMCs.

Original processing methods: Estimates of nucleated cell counts were drawn from the amplification of reference gene primers. Clones were read by immunoSEQ multiplex PCR, and TCRdb kept only the in-frame ones, dropping some. Clone size and V and J calls were adopted from that table, with D and trimming inferred from the DNA. The sample yields fewer than 120,000 clones, roughly 82% seen once. Germline values: CDR1 MGHRA, CDR2 YSYEKL. Trimming removed 2 bases at V and 7 bases at J, with 17 bases between. There are 16 residues in the CDR3. The sample consisted of peripheral blood. This chain joins TRBV4-1 and TRBJ1-4; D might be TRBD1 (6 bases). The sequence was collected from a woman in her sixties or seventies with acute or convalescent COVID-19. DNA of the CDR3: TGCGCCAGCAGCCAAAACAGGGATGGGTTTGGTGAAAAACTGTTTTTT. Its protein product is CASSQNRDGFGEKLFF.